The T cell receptor beta chain described here comes from a study of blood T cell repertoires in COVID-19. Between the trimmed V and J ends, which lost 3 bases and 4 bases, there was a span of 11 bases. The CDR3 is 14 amino acids. CDR1 and CDR2 from the germline V gene are MGHRA and YSYEKL. Produced via immunoSEQ multiplex PCR; TCRdb's table is partial and in-frame only. Among approximately 340,000 clones listed, roughly 87% were seen once. This TCR was sampled from a man between 25 and 39 years old with COVID-19, enrolled during active disease. This sequence joins TRBV4-1 and TRBJ2-3, with TRBD1 as a possible D gene (5 bases). Sequencing used peripheral blood. This chain's CDR3 is CASSHRAFADTQYF. For the CDR3, the DNA is TGCGCCAGCAGCCACAGGGCGTTTGCAGATACGCAGTATTTT.